Following are 20 T cell receptor beta chains from one sample sequenced in a study of cytomegalovirus exposure and HLA in healthy donors. This PCR relied on a set of 60 Vbeta primers and 13 Jbeta primers. Profiled with immunoSEQ multiplex PCR; TCRdb holds only in-frame clones, not every one. The data contain 150,000 or so clones, approximately 71% of them singletons. Sample: PBMCs. The receptors shown here come from a girl aged 5-17 years in good health and CMV-seronegative.

J is TRBJ2-7 and V is TRBV29-1; D is undetermined. This CDR3 spans 13 amino acids. Germline CDR1 SQVTM, CDR2 ANQGSEA. Trimming removed 7 bases from V and 6 bases from J, with 19 bases in between. The CDR3 DNA reads as TGCAGCGGAATAGGTCCCCAGGTGGGCGAGCAGTACTTC. Translation: CSGIGPQVGEQYF.

This sequence joins TRBV7-8 and TRBJ1-2, with a weak D call TRBD1 (5 bases). Germline V gene data show CDR1 as SGHVS and CDR2 as FQNEAQ. The CDR3 consists of 16 residues. V dropped 4 bases and J dropped 0 bases, with 15 bases sitting between them. CDR3 nucleotides: TGTGCCAGCAGCTCGGGACTGACCACAGCTAACTATGGCTACACCTTC. This codes for CASSSGLTTANYGYTF.

V gene TRBV9 combines with J gene TRBJ2-3, with 11 bases identical to TRBD1. Germline CDR1 and CDR2: SGDLS and YYNGEE. V lost 5 bases to trimming and J lost 6 bases; unmatched junction nucleotides: 11. CDR3 length: 16 residues. The DNA of the CDR3 is TGTGCCAGCAGAGGGGGAGGTGGGACAGGGGGGGATACGCAGTATTTT. This gives the protein CASRGGGGTGGDTQYF.

This sequence joins TRBV10-3 and TRBJ1-1, with D unresolved. V lost 0 bases and J 10 bases, leaving 15 bases between the germline ends. The CDR3 extends over 14 amino acids. Germline CDR1 and CDR2: ENHRY and SYGVKD. The CDR3 DNA reads TGTGCCATCAGTGAGTCGAGGGCTGTAGGGAGAGCTTTCTTT. Protein: CAISESRAVGRAFF.

The chain combines TRBV29-1 with TRBJ1-3; 7 nucleotides align to TRBD2. Gene TRBJ2-2 matches the end of the DNA better, so the J call may be wrong. This CDR3 contains 13 residues. The germline gives CDR1 SQVTM, CDR2 ANQGSEA. The CDR3 region has the DNA TGCAGCGTTCCTAGTGGGGGGGCCGGGGAGCTGTTTTTT. Amino acid sequence: CSVPSGGAGELFF.

This clone appeared a single time. The chain recombines TRBV30 with TRBJ2-4; possible D gene TRBD1, 6 bases. V lost 2 bases, J lost 3 bases, and 14 bases lay in between. This CDR3 spans 15 amino acids. The V gene's germline CDR1 is GTSNPN and CDR2 SVGIG (reference sequence). The CDR3 reads CAWSIGDRSKNIQYF. CDR3 DNA: TGTGCCTGGAGTATTGGAGACAGGAGCAAAAACATTCAGTACTTC.

The chain recombines TRBV7-9 with TRBJ1-4; 8 bases fit TRBD1. This CDR3 region has 13 residues. Per the germline V gene, CDR1 is SEHNR and CDR2 is FQNEAQ (reference sequence). V lost 9 bases to trimming and J lost 7 bases; unmatched junction nucleotides: 7. Here the CDR3 DNA reads TGTGCCAGTTCCCCGACAGGGGTTGAAAAACTGTTTTTT. Translating it yields CASSPTGVEKLFF.

The chain carries TRBV19 and TRBJ1-4; D is perhaps TRBD1 (5 bases). This CDR3 is 13 amino acids long. Trimming stripped 8 bases from V and 9 bases from J, with 16 bases between. Germline loops: CDR1 LNHDA, CDR2 SQIVND (reference sequence). The CDR3 region is CASRSQVVQKLFF. The DNA for the CDR3 is TGTGCCAGTCGGTCACAGGTGGTTCAAAAACTGTTTTTT.

The chain recombines TRBV5-1 with TRBJ2-3; 7 positions agree with TRBD2. Germline CDR1 is SGHRS and CDR2 is YFSETQ. The V gene end was trimmed by 0 bases and the J gene end by 5 bases; junction bases not matched to a gene: 0. The CDR3 spans 13 residues. The CDR3 loop is CASSLAGGDTQYF. CDR3 nucleotides: TGCGCCAGCAGCTTGGCGGGGGGAGATACGCAGTATTTT.

This chain connects TRBV9 to TRBJ2-7; the match to TRBD1 covers 8 bases. The CDR3 loop spans 14 amino acids. Losses at the gene ends were 0 bases for V and 5 bases for J; bases not matched to a gene: 4. Per the germline V gene, CDR1 is SGDLS and CDR2 is YYNGEE. The CDR3 is CASSVGTGRHEQYF. CDR3 DNA sequence: TGTGCCAGCAGCGTAGGGACAGGGAGACACGAGCAGTACTTC.

The chain couples TRBV5-1 to TRBJ2-3, with TRBD2 identical over 8 bases. The CDR3 is made up of 16 amino acids. V gave up 1 base and J gave up 3 bases; unmatched junction bases: 7. From germline, CDR1 is SGHRS and CDR2 YFSETQ. The DNA for the CDR3 is TGCGCCAGCAGCTTGAACGGGGGGGAGTGGACAGATACGCAGTATTTT. Amino acids: CASSLNGGEWTDTQYF. Complete variable domain (other parts from reference TRBV5-1 and TRBJ2-3): KAGVTQTPRYLIKTRGQQVTLSCSPISGHRSVSWYQQTPGQGLQFLFEYFSETQRNKGNFPGRFSGRQFSNSRSEMNVSTLELGDSALYLCASSLNGGEWTDTQYFGPGTRLTVL.

The chain recombines TRBV7-3 with TRBJ2-2; TRBD2 agrees at 8 bases. Germline values: CDR1 SGHTA, CDR2 FQGTGA. V shed 4 bases, J shed 4 bases, and the junction held 11 bases outside the gene matches. This CDR3 contains 17 residues. The CDR3: CASSSPPGGAVTGELFF. Written as DNA, the CDR3 is TGTGCCAGCAGCTCCCCCCCCGGGGGGGCGGTCACCGGGGAGCTGTTTTTT. Variable domain in full (rest from reference TRBV7-3 and TRBJ2-2): GAGVSQTPSNKVTEKGKYVELRCDPISGHTALYWYRQSLGQGPEFLIYFQGTGAADDSGLPNDRFFAVRPEGSVSTLKIQRTERGDSAVYLCASSSPPGGAVTGELFFGEGSRLTVL.

This chain uses TRBV9 with TRBJ2-7, with D possibly matching TRBD2 (5 bases). CDR3 length: 14 amino acids. Trimming stripped 0 bases from V and 3 bases from J, with 10 bases between. Germline CDR1 is SGDLS and CDR2 is YYNGEE. The CDR3, as DNA: TGTGCCAGCAGCGTAGGGCAGACTAACTACGAGCAGTACTTC. Protein sequence: CASSVGQTNYEQYF.

This chain joins TRBV19 and TRBJ2-3; the D is unclear. The germline CDR1 and CDR2 sequences are LNHDA and SQIVND (reference sequence). The CDR3 totals 14 residues. Trimming took off 3 bases at V and 3 bases at J, with 10 bases between the two ends. The CDR3 DNA follows: TGTGCCAGTAGTATGAAGTCAGCGACAGATACGCAGTATTTT. Translating it yields CASSMKSATDTQYF.

The sample holds a few counts of this clone. The chain links TRBV7-9 to TRBJ1-2; D perhaps matches TRBD1 (6 bases). The CDR3 extends over 13 amino acids. Trimming left V 2 bases short and J 4 bases short, with 8 bases between. The V gene's germline CDR1 is SEHNR and CDR2 FQNEAQ (reference sequence). The CDR3 protein is CASSLQGLYGYTF. CDR3 DNA sequence: TGTGCCAGCAGCTTACAGGGGCTCTATGGCTACACCTTC.

The rearrangement joins TRBV16 to TRBJ2-2; D remains unclear. V was clipped by 0 bases and J by 4 bases, with 6 bases between them. Germline V gene lookup returns CDR1 KGHSY and CDR2 FQNENV. This CDR3 has 14 residues. The CDR3 reads CASSQSSFTGELFF. Written as DNA, the CDR3 is TGTGCCAGCAGCCAATCGTCTTTCACCGGGGAGCTGTTTTTT.

The rearrangement uses TRBV6-6 and TRBJ1-2, with D possibly being TRBD1 (5 bases). Trimming stripped 4 bases from V and 6 bases from J, with 9 bases between. The CDR3 has 12 residues. Germline V gene lookup returns CDR1 MNHNY and CDR2 SVGAGI (reference sequence). CDR3 bases: TGTGCCAGCAGTTTCCAGGGTAATGGCTACACCTTC. It encodes CASSFQGNGYTF.

This clone was seen once. The chain recombines TRBV13 with TRBJ1-1; D is undetermined. Germline V gene lookup returns CDR1 PRHDT and CDR2 FYEKMQ (reference sequence). This CDR3 has 15 amino acids. The V and J ends lost 0 bases and 0 bases respectively, with 8 bases between them. DNA for the CDR3: TGTGCCAGCAGCTTAGGGCGAACGATGAACACTGAAGCTTTCTTT. Amino acids: CASSLGRTMNTEAFF.

The rearrangement links TRBV5-1 to TRBJ1-2, with a weak D call TRBD1 (5 bases). Looked up from germline, CDR1 is SGHRS and CDR2 is YFSETQ. V lost 0 bases, J lost 0 bases, and 12 bases lay in between. The CDR3 contains 16 residues. DNA for the CDR3: TGCGCCAGCAGCTTGGGCGACAGACCATCTAACTATGGCTACACCTTC. This encodes CASSLGDRPSNYGYTF.

The rearrangement joins TRBV6-5 to TRBJ2-4; the match to TRBD1 covers 9 bases. V lost 6 bases to trimming and J lost 15 bases; unmatched junction nucleotides: 12. CDR1 and CDR2 from the germline V gene are MNHEY and SVGAGI. The CDR3 covers 13 residues. The CDR3 coding sequence is TGTGCCAGCAGCGAGGGGAGGGGGACAGGGTTGTACTTC. Amino acid sequence: CASSEGRGTGLYF.